Below are 26 T cell receptor beta chains sequenced from a single sample in a study of CD8 T cells in Susac syndrome. With random hexamers, reverse transcription was performed on about 0.5 to 1 ug of RNA. TCRdb redid the calling of the immunoSEQ multiplex PCR reads with MiXCR, one entry per CDR3 protein. The data contain around 300,000 distinct CDR3 sequences, around 89% of them singletons. The sequencing sample was made of CD8+ T cells from PBMCs. These receptors came from a human donor with multiple sclerosis.

The chain links TRBV5-4 to TRBJ2-3; 8 positions match TRBD2. V shed 4 bases, J shed 1 base, and the junction held 8 bases outside the gene matches. Looked up from germline, CDR1 is SGHNT and CDR2 is YYREEE (reference sequence). CDR3 length equals 16 residues. CDR3 DNA: TGTGCCAGCAGCCTTACAGCGGGAGCGGGCACAGATACGCAGTATTTT. Its translation: CASSLTAGAGTDTQYF.

The chain carries TRBV30 and TRBJ2-3, with TRBD2 identical over 12 bases. The CDR3 is made up of 16 amino acids. Germline CDR1 and CDR2: GTSNPN and SVGIG (reference sequence). J gave up 6 bases and V 2 bases, and 9 bases lay outside the gene matches. This CDR3 is CAWSRGWTSGMDTQYF. The CDR3 bases are TGTGCCTGGAGTCGGGGATGGACTAGCGGGATGGATACGCAGTATTTT.

This clonotype has only one observation. The V call is TRBV29-1, the J call TRBJ2-6, with D perhaps TRBD2 (5 bases). Germline V gene data show CDR1 as SQVTM and CDR2 as ANQGSEA. With 6 bases removed from V and 4 bases from J, the gap between germline ends came to 13 bases. The CDR3 is 14 amino acids. The CDR3, as DNA: TGCAGCGTAGAGATGGAGGCGGGGGCCAACGTCCTGACTTTC. This codes for CSVEMEAGANVLTF.

The gene calls are TRBV20-1 and TRBJ2-1, with D uncertain. V lost 0 bases to trimming and J lost 0 bases, with 9 bases between them. CDR1 is DFQATT and CDR2 is SNEGSKA in the germline V gene (reference sequence). The CDR3 consists of 15 residues. The CDR3 DNA is TGCAGTGCTAGAGAGCCCAAAGGCTCCTACAATGAGCAGTTCTTC. This gives the protein CSAREPKGSYNEQFF.

The chain carries TRBV20-1 and TRBJ1-3; D is unclear. The CDR3 is 16 residues long. V was pared by 0 bases and J by 4 bases, with 16 bases between. Germline V gene sequence: CDR1 DFQATT, CDR2 SNEGSKA (reference sequence). CDR3 loop: CSARDPKEGGGNTIYF. The CDR3 region has the DNA TGCAGTGCTAGAGATCCGAAAGAGGGAGGAGGAAACACCATATATTTT.

As DNA, the CDR3 is TGTGCCAGCAGTTTCCTGGGGGATCGGTACGAGCAGTACTTC. It translates to CASSFLGDRYEQYF. The V call is TRBV12-3 or TRBV12-4, the J call TRBJ2-7; possibly TRBD1 or TRBD2 for D (5 bases each). Trimming removed 3 bases at V and 4 bases at J, with 13 bases between. This CDR3 is built from 14 residues.

V and J are TRBV9 and TRBJ2-7; D remains ambiguous. V dropped 3 bases and J dropped 6 bases, with 10 bases sitting between them. The CDR3 extends over 12 amino acids. The germline V gene encodes CDR1 SGDLS and CDR2 YYNGEE. CDR3 nucleotides: TGTGCCAGCAGCGACCCATTTGGCGAGCAGTACTTC. This translates into CASSDPFGEQYF.

The rearrangement links TRBV3-1 to TRBJ2-3; D perhaps matches TRBD2 (6 bases). Germline CDR1 reads LGHDT; CDR2 reads YNNKEL (reference sequence). Trimming took off 0 bases at V and 3 bases at J, with 16 bases between the two ends. The CDR3 is made up of 17 amino acids. The DNA for the CDR3 is TGTGCCAGCAGCCAAGATCTAGAGGGACTGGGGACAGATACGCAGTATTTT. This sequence encodes CASSQDLEGLGTDTQYF.

J is TRBJ1-1 and V is TRBV12-5, with D perhaps matching TRBD1 (5 bases). The germline CDR1 and CDR2 sequences are LGHNT and FRNRAP. This CDR3 spans 15 amino acids. V was shortened by 3 bases and J by 1 base, with 12 bases between the two germline ends. CDR3 region: CASGLMDMANTEAFF. CDR3 nucleotide sequence: TGTGCTAGTGGTTTAATGGACATGGCGAACACTGAAGCTTTCTTT.

This chain connects TRBV20-1 to TRBJ2-1, with 7 bases aligning to TRBD2. V dropped 3 bases and J dropped 1; count of bases not matched to a gene: 3. CDR3 length: 14 amino acids. From germline, CDR1 is DFQATT and CDR2 SNEGSKA (reference sequence). The CDR3 sequence is CSARREGSYNEQFF. DNA for the CDR3: TGCAGTGCTAGGAGGGAGGGTTCCTACAATGAGCAGTTCTTC.

In DNA, the CDR3 is TGTGCCAGCAGCCAAAATCGGTACCCTGTCTCTGGGGCCAACGTCCTGACTTTC. Amino acid sequence: CASSQNRYPVSGANVLTF. V is TRBV14 and J is TRBJ2-6, with D uncertain. The CDR3 contains 18 residues. Germline assignment: CDR1 SGHDN and CDR2 FVKESK. Trimming left V 2 bases short and J 0 bases short, with 14 bases between.

The chain uses TRBV5-6 and TRBJ2-7; D perhaps matches TRBD1 (5 bases). With 1 base removed from V and 3 bases from J, the gap between germline ends came to 11 bases. Germline CDR1 SGHDT, CDR2 YYEEEE. The CDR3 sequence is 14 residues long. CDR3 residues: CASSLYQGNYEQYF. DNA for the CDR3: TGTGCCAGCAGCTTGTACCAGGGCAACTACGAGCAGTACTTC.

The chain combines TRBV4-3 with TRBJ2-7; 12 bases fit TRBD2. Germline V gene sequence: CDR1 LGHNA, CDR2 YSLEER. This CDR3 contains 16 residues. V gave up 1 base and J gave up 7 bases; unmatched junction bases: 8. CDR3 bases: TGCGCCAGCAGCCAAGGAAGACTAGCGGGAGTGGGAGAGCAGTACTTC. The encoded protein is CASSQGRLAGVGEQYF.

The J gene is TRBJ1-6, the V gene TRBV5-1, with 8 nucleotides matching TRBD1. The CDR3 totals 16 residues. Germline assignment: CDR1 SGHRS and CDR2 YFSETQ. V was pared by 3 bases and J by 8 bases, with 10 bases of the junction left unmatched. The CDR3 is CASSSLSQGGDSPLHF. Written as DNA, the CDR3 is TGCGCCAGCAGCTCCCTATCACAGGGGGGGGATTCACCCCTCCACTTT.

This clonotype was found once. This chain uses TRBV4-2 with TRBJ2-7; 11 bases are shared with TRBD2. CDR3 length equals 15 residues. Unmatched junction bases numbered 5, after V lost 4 bases and J lost 3 bases. In germline, CDR1 is LGHNA, CDR2 YNFKEQ. CDR3 DNA sequence: TGTGCCAGCAGCCTACTAGCGGGAGAAGGCTACGAGCAGTACTTC. This gives the protein CASSLLAGEGYEQYF.

The chain carries TRBV6-1 and TRBJ2-3, with D perhaps TRBD2 (6 bases). Trimming left V 1 base short and J 0 bases short, with 8 bases between. CDR1 is MNHNS and CDR2 is SASEGT in the germline V gene. The CDR3 runs to 15 residues. This CDR3 is CASSEEEGSTDTQYF. The CDR3 DNA reads TGTGCCAGCAGTGAAGAGGAGGGTAGCACAGATACGCAGTATTTT.

This chain connects TRBV4-2 to TRBJ2-7; D remains unclear. The V end was cut by 0 bases, the J end by 4 bases, with 16 bases between. This CDR3 comprises 16 residues. Germline V gives CDR1 LGHNA, CDR2 YNFKEQ. CDR3 DNA: TGTGCCAGCAGCCAAGAATCGACTCACACTTCTTACGAGCAGTACTTC. This gives the protein CASSQESTHTSYEQYF.

The CDR3 sequence is CASSPEVYGNEKLFF. The CDR3 nucleotides read TGTGCCAGCAGCCCTGAGGTATACGGTAATGAAAAACTGTTTTTT. The gene calls are TRBV3-1 and TRBJ1-4; D is unresolved. CDR1 and CDR2 (germline): LGHDT, YNNKEL (reference sequence). The CDR3 covers 15 residues. Trimming cost V 4 bases and J 4 bases, with 13 bases left between them.

The chain combines TRBV28 with TRBJ1-5; a possible D gene is TRBD1 (5 bases). Trimming cost V 4 bases and J 4 bases, with 14 bases left between them. CDR1 MDHEN and CDR2 SYDVKM come from the germline V gene. The CDR3 covers 15 residues. The CDR3: CASSSQGVGNQPQHF. CDR3 bases: TGTGCCAGCAGTTCCCAAGGGGTTGGGAATCAGCCCCAGCATTTT.

This chain connects TRBV6-1 to TRBJ2-3, with 11 nucleotides matching TRBD1. This CDR3 has 14 residues. Germline V gives CDR1 MNHNS, CDR2 SASEGT. J was trimmed by 4 bases and V by 7 bases; bases with no gene match: 4. The CDR3 protein is CASNTGQGADTQYF. CDR3 nucleotides: TGTGCCAGCAATACGGGACAGGGGGCAGATACGCAGTATTTT.

V is TRBV20-1 and J is TRBJ1-5; D remains ambiguous. V lost 6 bases and J lost 8, with 20 bases in between. The CDR3 is 14 residues long. CDR1 and CDR2 (germline): DFQATT, SNEGSKA (reference sequence). The CDR3 here is CSATSVRNGEPQHF. DNA of the CDR3: TGCAGTGCCACCTCGGTCCGAAATGGGGAGCCCCAGCATTTT.

The chain recombines TRBV12-3 or TRBV12-4 with TRBJ2-2; a possible D gene is TRBD2 (5 bases). The CDR3 is 14 residues long. V lost 8 bases, J lost 7 bases, and 17 bases lay in between. The chain's CDR3 is CASGSGLPDGELFF. CDR3 nucleotides: TGTGCCAGCGGGTCAGGACTCCCCGACGGGGAGCTGTTTTTT.

The V gene is TRBV27, the J gene TRBJ1-6; D is possibly TRBD1 (5 bases). Deletions cut 4 bases from V and 7 bases from J, with 14 bases between. CDR1 and CDR2 (germline): MNHEY, SMNVEV (reference sequence). This CDR3 is 15 amino acids long. The CDR3 DNA follows: TGTGCCAGCAGTTCCACTGGGACGGTAAATTCACCCCTCCACTTT. Protein sequence: CASSSTGTVNSPLHF.

The V and J genes are TRBV27 and TRBJ2-5; D not resolved. V shed 3 bases and J shed 5 bases, with 16 bases lying between them. This CDR3 contains 15 residues. CDR1 MNHEY and CDR2 SMNVEV come from the germline V gene (reference sequence). This chain's CDR3 is CASSLVGSGLETQYF. The CDR3 bases are TGTGCCAGCAGTTTGGTGGGTAGTGGTCTCGAGACCCAGTACTTC.

V usage is TRBV3-1 and J usage is TRBJ2-3; the match to TRBD2 covers 7 bases. V lost 1 base to trimming and J lost 3 bases; unmatched junction nucleotides: 7. The CDR3 consists of 16 residues. The germline V gene encodes CDR1 LGHDT and CDR2 YNNKEL (reference sequence). DNA of the CDR3: TGTGCCAGCAGCCAAGTTGGCGGGAGTGAGACAGATACGCAGTATTTT. This encodes CASSQVGGSETDTQYF.

This chain uses TRBV7-2 with TRBJ2-7; D possibly matches TRBD1 or TRBD2 (5 bases each). Germline CDR1 reads SGHTA; CDR2 reads FQGNSA. V dropped 5 bases and J dropped 2 bases, with 16 bases sitting between them. The CDR3 covers 15 residues. The CDR3 here is CASSGSGTDTYEQYF. In DNA form, the CDR3 reads TGTGCCAGCAGCGGATCCGGGACGGATACCTACGAGCAGTACTTC.